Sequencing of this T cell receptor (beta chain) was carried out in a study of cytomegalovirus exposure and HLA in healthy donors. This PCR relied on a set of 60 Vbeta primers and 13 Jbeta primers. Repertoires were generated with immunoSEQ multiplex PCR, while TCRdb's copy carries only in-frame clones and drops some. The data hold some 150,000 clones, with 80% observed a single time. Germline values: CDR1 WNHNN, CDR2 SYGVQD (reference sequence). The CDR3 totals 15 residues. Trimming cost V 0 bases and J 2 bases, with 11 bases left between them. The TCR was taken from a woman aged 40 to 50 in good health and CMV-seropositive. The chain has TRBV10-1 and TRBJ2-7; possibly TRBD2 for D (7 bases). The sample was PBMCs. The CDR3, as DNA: TGCGCCAGCAGTGAGTCGGGGGCGGGAGCCTACGAGCAGTACTTC. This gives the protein CASSESGAGAYEQYF.